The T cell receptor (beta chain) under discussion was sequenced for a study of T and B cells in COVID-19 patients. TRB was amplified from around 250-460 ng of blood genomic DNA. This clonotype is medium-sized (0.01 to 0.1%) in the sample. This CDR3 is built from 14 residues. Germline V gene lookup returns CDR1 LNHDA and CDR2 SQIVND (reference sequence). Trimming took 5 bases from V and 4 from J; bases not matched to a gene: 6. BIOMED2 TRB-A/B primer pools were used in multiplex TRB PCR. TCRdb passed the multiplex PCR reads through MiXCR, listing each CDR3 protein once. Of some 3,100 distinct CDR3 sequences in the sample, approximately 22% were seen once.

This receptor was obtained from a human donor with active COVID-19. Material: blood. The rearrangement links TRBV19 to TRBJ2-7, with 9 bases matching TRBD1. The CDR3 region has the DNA TGTGCCAGTAGTCTACAGGGGGCAGGATACGAGCAGTACTTC. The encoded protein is CASSLQGAGYEQYF.